Following are 25 T cell receptor beta chains from one sample sequenced in a study of identical twins. TCRdb called the 5' RACE reads again in MiXCR, with one record for every CDR3 protein. This table holds roughly 290,000 distinct CDR3 sequences, around 9.7% found once. These data are also associated with another study on yellow fever vaccine responses in identical twins.

The sample taken for sequencing was CD8+ T cells sorted from blood. The receptors shown here come from a woman between 18 and 29 years old in good health.

This clonotype was observed at least ten times. This chain joins TRBV9 and TRBJ1-1, with 9 bases aligning to TRBD1. Germline V lookup: CDR1 SGDLS, CDR2 YYNGEE. This CDR3 spans 16 amino acids. With 4 bases clipped from V and 5 bases from J, the junction kept 12 bases outside the gene matches. DNA for the CDR3: TGTGCCAGCAGCCCCGGGACAGGGAAGGGTTGGACTGAAGCTTTCTTT. Its protein product is CASSPGTGKGWTEAFF.

This clonotype was counted between two and nine times. V usage is TRBV7-9 and J usage is TRBJ2-2; 7 bases map to TRBD2. Germline-derived CDR1 and CDR2 are SEHNR and FQNEAQ (reference sequence). The CDR3 is made up of 15 amino acids. J gave up 2 bases and V 8 bases, and 8 bases lay outside the gene matches. The CDR3 DNA reads as TGTGCCAGCCGGAACCGGGGGGAAAACACCGGGGAGCTGTTTTTT. Its translation: CASRNRGENTGELFF.

The genes are TRBV28 and TRBJ2-2, with TRBD1 matching 9 bases. Germline-derived CDR1 and CDR2 are MDHEN and SYDVKM. The CDR3 sequence is 19 residues long. The trim removed 5 bases at V and 3 bases at J, leaving 16 bases unmatched. The CDR3 spells CASSLERPGQGSDTGELFF. In DNA, the CDR3 is TGTGCCAGCAGTCTTGAACGACCGGGACAGGGTTCGGACACCGGGGAGCTGTTTTTT.

This clonotype was recorded a few times. The CDR3 nucleotides read TGTGCCAGCAGCTTCCCTCCTCTAGCGGGAGATCAAGAGACCCAGTACTTC. Translation gives CASSFPPLAGDQETQYF. The rearrangement links TRBV7-9 to TRBJ2-5; 10 bases are shared with TRBD2. The CDR3 has 17 residues. The V gene end was trimmed by 3 bases and the J gene end by 2 bases; junction bases not matched to a gene: 9. From germline, CDR1 is SEHNR and CDR2 FQNEAQ (reference sequence).

The chain has TRBV24-1 and TRBJ2-7, with 9 bases aligning to TRBD1. The germline V gene encodes CDR1 KGHDR and CDR2 SFDVKD. V lost 4 bases to trimming and J lost 5 bases; unmatched junction nucleotides: 8. This CDR3 spans 15 amino acids. Written as DNA, the CDR3 is TGTGCCACCAGTGACAAAACAGGGGGCAAGGACGAGCAGTACTTC. It specifies CATSDKTGGKDEQYF.

This chain connects TRBV7-9 to TRBJ1-5; D call uncertain. CDR1 and CDR2 from the germline V gene are SEHNR and FQNEAQ (reference sequence). The CDR3 runs to 12 residues. V shed 8 bases and J shed 2 bases, with 7 bases lying between them. The CDR3 nucleotides read TGTGCCAGCTCCCGTGGCAATCAGCCCCAGCATTTT. Its translation: CASSRGNQPQHF.

This clonotype was detected many times. The chain uses TRBV7-2 and TRBJ2-7, with D possibly matching TRBD2 (5 bases). The length of the CDR3 is 16 residues. Trimming shortened V by 5 bases and J by 3 bases, and 20 bases separated the two germline ends. Per the germline V gene, CDR1 is SGHTA and CDR2 is FQGNSA. The CDR3 protein is CASSSDRSEGFYEQYF. The CDR3 bases are TGTGCCAGCAGCAGCGATCGTAGCGAAGGGTTCTACGAGCAGTACTTC.

This clonotype was detected ten times or more. V and J are TRBV4-3 and TRBJ1-1, with D tentatively TRBD1 (6 bases). The CDR3 is 14 residues long. Germline assignment: CDR1 LGHNA and CDR2 YSLEER. Trimming cost V 6 bases and J 1 base, with 12 bases left between them. CDR3 sequence: CASRETGPNTEAFF. The DNA for the CDR3 is TGCGCCAGCAGGGAGACAGGACCGAACACTGAAGCTTTCTTT.

This clonotype was counted many times. The chain joins TRBV24-1 to TRBJ2-1, with 9 bases aligning to TRBD2. V gave up 11 bases and J gave up 8 bases; unmatched junction bases: 12. CDR1 KGHDR and CDR2 SFDVKD come from the germline V gene. The CDR3 length is 14 residues. CDR3 sequence: CASDLLREGDEQFF. DNA for the CDR3: TGTGCCAGTGATTTGCTGCGGGAGGGTGATGAGCAGTTCTTC.

This chain links TRBV2 with TRBJ2-7, with D possibly TRBD2 on 5 matching bases. The CDR3 is 15 residues long. Looked up from germline, CDR1 is SNHLY and CDR2 is FYNNEI. V was trimmed by 7 bases and J by 3 bases, leaving 19 bases between them. This CDR3 reads CASTPWTGANYEQYF. CDR3 nucleotides: TGTGCCAGCACCCCCTGGACTGGAGCAAACTACGAGCAGTACTTC.

This clonotype occurred a few times. The rearrangement links TRBV29-1 to TRBJ2-5; 12 nucleotides align to TRBD1. The CDR3 has 19 residues. Germline CDR1 SQVTM, CDR2 ANQGSEA. With V trimmed by 0 bases and J by 1 base, 12 bases remained unmatched. The CDR3: CSVEDHMGQGAKFQETQYF. CDR3 in DNA: TGCAGCGTTGAAGACCATATGGGACAGGGGGCCAAATTCCAAGAGACCCAGTACTTC.

This clonotype occurred a few times. The chain has TRBV11-2 and TRBJ2-3; 7 positions agree with TRBD2. Per the germline V gene, CDR1 is SGHAT and CDR2 is FQNNGV. The CDR3 totals 17 residues. The trim removed 0 bases at V and 5 bases at J, leaving 11 bases unmatched. The DNA of the CDR3 is TGTGCCAGCAGCTTAGATATCAGGGCTAGCGGAGAAGATACGCAGTATTTT. Protein: CASSLDIRASGEDTQYF.

This clonotype was detected ten times or more. The chain combines TRBV15 with TRBJ1-1; 7 nucleotides align to TRBD1. This CDR3 is 14 amino acids long. The V and J ends lost 3 bases and 5 bases, in that order; junction bases with no gene match: 6. Germline V gene sequence: CDR1 LNHNV, CDR2 YYDKDF (reference sequence). The CDR3 DNA reads as TGTGCCACCAGCAGGGTAGCAGGGGGAACTGAAGCTTTCTTT. Translation gives CATSRVAGGTEAFF.

The chain has TRBV7-3 and TRBJ2-5; 7 positions agree with TRBD2. The CDR3 runs 13 residues. The junction had 2 bases not matched to a gene; V was cut back by 5 bases and J by 2 bases. The germline V gene has CDR1 SGHTA and CDR2 FQGTGA. CDR3 sequence: CASSERGQETQYF. For the CDR3, the DNA is TGTGCCAGCAGCGAGCGGGGACAAGAGACCCAGTACTTC.

This clonotype has only a few counts. The chain employs TRBV7-2 and TRBJ2-1, with a tentative D call TRBD1 (5 bases). Germline V lookup: CDR1 SGHTA, CDR2 FQGNSA. The CDR3 spans 13 residues. Between the trimmed V and J ends, which lost 6 bases and 9 bases, there was a span of 15 bases. CDR3 protein: CASRGPGHSEQFF. In nucleotides, the CDR3 is TGTGCCAGCAGGGGCCCTGGACACTCTGAGCAGTTCTTC.

This clonotype appeared many times. The chain joins TRBV2 to TRBJ2-5; 13 bases map to TRBD2. V lost 6 bases to trimming and J lost 3 bases; unmatched junction nucleotides: 1. The CDR3 loop spans 14 amino acids. Per germline, CDR1 SNHLY and CDR2 FYNNEI. Here the CDR3 reads CASSGTSGEETQYF. DNA of the CDR3: TGTGCCAGCAGCGGGACTAGCGGGGAAGAGACCCAGTACTTC.

The table lists this clonotype with many counts. The chain links TRBV7-8 to TRBJ2-1; 9 nucleotides line up with TRBD1. The CDR3 has 15 amino acids. The V segment lost 2 bases and the J segment 3 bases; nucleotides outside the gene matches: 2. CDR1 is SGHVS, CDR2 FQNEAQ, per germline. Written as DNA, the CDR3 is TGTGCCAGCAGCTTAAGGGACAGGGTCTACAATGAGCAGTTCTTC. Encoded protein: CASSLRDRVYNEQFF.

There are many counts of this clonotype. The CDR3 sequence is CSARPARTGGAPYNEQFF. The DNA for the CDR3 is TGCAGTGCCCGGCCCGCAAGAACAGGGGGCGCGCCCTACAATGAGCAGTTCTTC. V usage is TRBV20-1 and J usage is TRBJ2-1; 9 nucleotides align to TRBD1. Germline loops: CDR1 DFQATT, CDR2 SNEGSKA (reference sequence). Unmatched junction bases numbered 17, after V lost 6 bases and J lost 2 bases. This CDR3 comprises 18 residues.

At least ten counts were recorded for this clonotype. The gene calls are TRBV12-3 or TRBV12-4 and TRBJ2-3; maybe TRBD2 (5 bases). The CDR3 is made up of 17 amino acids. The ends were cut back, 6 bases at V and 4 bases at J, with 23 bases in the middle. Here the CDR3 DNA reads TGTGCCAGCAGCGGGATGTTGGTCTCCCTGCATGCAGATACGCAGTATTTT. Its protein product is CASSGMLVSLHADTQYF.

The chain links TRBV20-1 to TRBJ2-1, with D perhaps matching TRBD2 (6 bases). Germline V gene data show CDR1 as DFQATT and CDR2 as SNEGSKA (reference sequence). V was cut by 4 bases and J by 0 bases, with 10 bases left in between. The CDR3 length is 14 residues. The CDR3 coding sequence is TGCAGTGCTATCGGAGGGCCCTCCTACAATGAGCAGTTCTTC. Protein: CSAIGGPSYNEQFF.

The chain uses TRBV29-1 and TRBJ2-2, with TRBD2 identical over 7 bases. V shed 1 base, J shed 5 bases, and the junction held 7 bases outside the gene matches. Germline loops: CDR1 SQVTM, CDR2 ANQGSEA. CDR3 length: 15 residues. The CDR3 protein is CSVEVAGVQTGELFF. CDR3 nucleotides: TGCAGCGTTGAAGTGGCGGGAGTACAAACCGGGGAGCTGTTTTTT.

This clonotype has more than one count but fewer than ten. This chain links TRBV18 with TRBJ2-3, with D maybe TRBD1 (6 bases). The CDR3 is 14 residues long. Germline CDR1 reads KGHSH; CDR2 reads LQKENI. V shed 6 bases and J shed 2 bases, with 12 bases lying between them. The CDR3 sequence is CASSRQDYTDTQYF. The CDR3 region has the DNA TGTGCCAGCTCTCGACAGGATTACACAGATACGCAGTATTTT.

The chain uses TRBV25-1 and TRBJ2-1; perhaps TRBD2 as D (5 bases). The germline CDR1 and CDR2 sequences are MGHDK and SYGVNS. The CDR3 is 13 residues long. Deletions cut 2 bases from V and 5 bases from J, with 7 bases between. CDR3 in DNA: TGTGCCAGCAGTGAAGAGGGTAACAATGAGCAGTTCTTC. Residues: CASSEEGNNEQFF.

This clonotype was picked up many times. The CDR3 is CASSEAGGGYEQYF. The CDR3 DNA is TGTGCCAGCAGCGAGGCAGGGGGCGGTTACGAGCAGTACTTC. The J gene is TRBJ2-7, the V gene TRBV7-9; TRBD1 matches 8 bases. The junction had 7 bases not matched to a gene; V was cut back by 5 bases and J by 4 bases. This CDR3 has 14 amino acids. Germline V CDR1 and CDR2: SEHNR, FQNEAQ (reference sequence).

To note about this clonotype: One end of the junction does not line up with germline, which may come from a read error. V usage is TRBV27 and J usage is TRBJ2-5; tentative D call: TRBD1 (6 bases). The CDR3 is 15 residues long. Germline loops: CDR1 MNHEY, CDR2 SMNVEV (reference sequence). This chain's CDR3 is CASCLGTNRKETQYF. The CDR3 DNA reads as TGTGCCAGCTGTTTAGGGACAAACCGGAAAGAGACCCAGTACTTC.